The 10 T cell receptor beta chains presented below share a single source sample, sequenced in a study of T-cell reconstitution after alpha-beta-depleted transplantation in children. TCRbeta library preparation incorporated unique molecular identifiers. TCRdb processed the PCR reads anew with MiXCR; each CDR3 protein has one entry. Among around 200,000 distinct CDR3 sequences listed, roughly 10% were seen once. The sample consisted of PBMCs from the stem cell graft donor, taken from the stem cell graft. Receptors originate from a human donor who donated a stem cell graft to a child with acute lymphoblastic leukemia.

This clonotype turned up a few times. In nucleotides, the CDR3 is TGTGCCAGCAGTGACTTTACAGATACGCAGTATTTT. Translation: CASSDFTDTQYF. The rearrangement joins TRBV6-4 to TRBJ2-3; no firm D call. CDR1 is MRHNA, CDR2 SNTAGT, per germline. The CDR3 extends over 12 amino acids. Between the trimmed V and J ends, which lost 1 base and 3 bases, there was a span of 2 bases.

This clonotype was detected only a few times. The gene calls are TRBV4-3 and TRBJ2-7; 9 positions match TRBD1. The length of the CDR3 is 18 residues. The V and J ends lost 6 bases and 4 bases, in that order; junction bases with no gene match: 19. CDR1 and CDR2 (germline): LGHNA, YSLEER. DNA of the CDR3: TGCGCCAGCAGACGGAGTGTGGACCGGGACAGGGCAGGGTACGAGCAGTACTTC. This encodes CASRRSVDRDRAGYEQYF.

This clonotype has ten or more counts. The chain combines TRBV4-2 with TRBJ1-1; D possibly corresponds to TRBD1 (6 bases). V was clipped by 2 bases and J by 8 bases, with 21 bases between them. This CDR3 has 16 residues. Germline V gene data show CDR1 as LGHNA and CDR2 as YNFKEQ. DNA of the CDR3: TGTGCCAGCAGCCAAACAGGGTTGGGCCCGAATCGGGAAGCTTTCTTT. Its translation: CASSQTGLGPNREAFF.

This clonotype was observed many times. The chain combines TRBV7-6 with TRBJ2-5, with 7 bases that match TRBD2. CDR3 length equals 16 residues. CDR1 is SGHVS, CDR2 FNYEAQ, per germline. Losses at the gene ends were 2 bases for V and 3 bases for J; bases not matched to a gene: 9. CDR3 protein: CASSLLWRGNEETQYF. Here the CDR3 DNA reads TGTGCCAGCAGCTTACTCTGGCGGGGGAACGAAGAGACCCAGTACTTC.

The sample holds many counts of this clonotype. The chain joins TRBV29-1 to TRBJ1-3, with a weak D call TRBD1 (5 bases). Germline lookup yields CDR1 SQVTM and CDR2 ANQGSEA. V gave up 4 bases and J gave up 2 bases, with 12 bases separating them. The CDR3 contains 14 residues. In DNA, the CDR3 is TGCAGCGTTGCCCCCCAGGGCGCTGGAAACACCATATATTTT. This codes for CSVAPQGAGNTIYF.

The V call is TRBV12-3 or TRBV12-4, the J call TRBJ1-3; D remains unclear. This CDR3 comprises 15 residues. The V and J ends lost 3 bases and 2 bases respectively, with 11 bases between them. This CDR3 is CASSFSELAGNTIYF. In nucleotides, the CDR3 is TGTGCCAGCAGTTTTAGTGAGTTAGCTGGAAACACCATATATTTT.

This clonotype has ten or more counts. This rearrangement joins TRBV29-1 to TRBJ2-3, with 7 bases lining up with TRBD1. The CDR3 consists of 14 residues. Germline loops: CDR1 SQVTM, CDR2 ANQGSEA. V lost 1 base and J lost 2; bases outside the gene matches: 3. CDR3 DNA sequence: TGCAGCGTTGAAGCTGGGACAGTCACAGATACGCAGTATTTT. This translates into CSVEAGTVTDTQYF.

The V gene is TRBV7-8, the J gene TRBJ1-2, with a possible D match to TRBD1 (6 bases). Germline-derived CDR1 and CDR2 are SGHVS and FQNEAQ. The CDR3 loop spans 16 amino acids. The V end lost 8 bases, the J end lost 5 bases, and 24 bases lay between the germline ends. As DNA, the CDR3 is TGTGCCAGCTCCCCCTATGGGGAGGGGGTAGGTTATGGCTACACCTTC. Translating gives CASSPYGEGVGYGYTF.

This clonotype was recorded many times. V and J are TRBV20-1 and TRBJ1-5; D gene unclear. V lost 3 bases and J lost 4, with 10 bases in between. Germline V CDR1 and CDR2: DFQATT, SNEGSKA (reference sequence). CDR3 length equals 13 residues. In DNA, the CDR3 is TGCAGTGCTAGTTTGGAGAGTAATCAGCCCCAGCATTTT. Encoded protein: CSASLESNQPQHF.

In DNA form, the CDR3 reads TGCGCCAGCAGAAACGGACCAGTACTGGATGGCTACACCTTC. Translated, it gives CASRNGPVLDGYTF. The chain links TRBV5-1 to TRBJ1-2; D is undetermined. Germline V CDR1 and CDR2: SGHRS, YFSETQ. This CDR3 is built from 14 residues. V was clipped by 5 bases and J by 6 bases, with 17 bases between them.